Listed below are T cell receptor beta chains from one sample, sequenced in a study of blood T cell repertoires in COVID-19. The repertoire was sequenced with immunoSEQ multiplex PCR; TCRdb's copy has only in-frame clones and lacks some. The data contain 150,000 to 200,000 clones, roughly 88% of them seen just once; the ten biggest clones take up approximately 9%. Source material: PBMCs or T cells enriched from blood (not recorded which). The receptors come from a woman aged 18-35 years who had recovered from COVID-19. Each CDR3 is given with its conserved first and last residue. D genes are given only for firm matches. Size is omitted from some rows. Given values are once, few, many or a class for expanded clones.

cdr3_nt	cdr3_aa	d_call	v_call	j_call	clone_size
TGCAGCGTTGACTCTAGCTCTGGAAACACCATATATTTT	CSVDSSSGNTIYF	-	TRBV29-1	TRBJ1-3	-
TGTGCCAGCAGTGTCCCAGGGGGCCACGAGCAGTACTTC	CASSVPGGHEQYF	TRBD1	TRBV25-1	TRBJ2-7	-
TGTGCCAGCAGCATCCAGGGAAACAGCAATCAGCCCCAGCATTTT	CASSIQGNSNQPQHF	-	TRBV11-2	TRBJ1-5	-
TGTGCCAGCAGCAGAGGACTAGCGATGACCGGGGAGCTGTTTTTT	CASSRGLAMTGELFF	TRBD2	TRBV3-1/TRBV3-2	TRBJ2-2	-
TGTGCCAGCAGCCGCGGACTTCAGGGGGCGCCGAACACCGGGGAGCTGTTTTTT	CASSRGLQGAPNTGELFF	TRBD1	TRBV11-3	TRBJ2-2	-
TGTGCCAGCAGGCGGGGGGAGGCGAGGAGGGAGACCCAGTACTTC	CASRRGEARRETQYF	TRBD2	TRBV27	TRBJ2-5	-
TGTGCCAGCAGTTCCGCAGCACGGGATTCGACAGATACGCAGTATTTT	CASSSAARDSTDTQYF	-	TRBV28	TRBJ2-3	-
TGTGCCAGCAGTTTGCCCGGGAGGCCCCAGCATTTT	CASSLPGRPQHF	-	TRBV12-3/TRBV12-4	TRBJ1-5	-
TGTGCCTGGACTCGCGACAGGGGCCACGAGCAGTACTTC	CAWTRDRGHEQYF	TRBD1	TRBV30	TRBJ2-7	-
TGTGCCAGCTCACCCGCGGGGATTACCGGGGAGCTGTTTTTT	CASSPAGITGELFF	-	TRBV18	TRBJ2-2	-
TGTGCCATCAGGGGGGACAGGAGCTCCTACAATGAGCAGTTCTTC	CAIRGDRSSYNEQFF	TRBD1	TRBV10-3	TRBJ2-1	-
TGTGCCAGCAGCAGCCCTCCGGCAGTAGGGGCGAATGGCTACACCTTC	CASSSPPAVGANGYTF	-	TRBV9	TRBJ1-2	-
TGTGCCAGTAGTCCCTTGGCAGGGGAGCACACTGAAGCTTTCTTT	CASSPLAGEHTEAFF	-	TRBV19	TRBJ1-1	-
TGCGCCAGCAGAGTCATAGCGGGTCAAACCTACGAGCAGTACTTC	CASRVIAGQTYEQYF	TRBD2	TRBV5-1	TRBJ2-7	-
TGCGCCAGCAGCGCCCTGGAGCGGGGCCCGCAGTACTTC	CASSALERGPQYF	TRBD2	TRBV5-1	TRBJ2-4	-
TGTGCCAGCAGCCTCGACAGGAATTCACCCCTCCACTTT	CASSLDRNSPLHF	-	TRBV11-3	TRBJ1-6	-
TGTGCCAGCTCACCCAACTACGAGCAGTACTTC	CASSPNYEQYF	-	TRBV18	TRBJ2-7	few
TGTGCCAGTGGCACACTAGCGGAAAGAAGCTCCTACAATGAGCAGTTCTTC	CASGTLAERSSYNEQFF	TRBD2	TRBV19	TRBJ2-1	-
TGTGCCTGGACCAGGACAGTAGGTGAAAAACTGTTTTTT	CAWTRTVGEKLFF	-	TRBV30	TRBJ1-4	-
TGTGCCAGCAGTCATAGCGGGAGTTCCTACGAGCAGTACTTC	CASSHSGSSYEQYF	TRBD2	TRBV6-5	TRBJ2-7	-
TGTGCCAGTAGTCATGACAGGGCTGGCTACACCTTC	CASSHDRAGYTF	TRBD1	TRBV19	TRBJ1-2	-
TGTGCCAGCAGCCCCGGACTAGCGGGGGCCTTGTACTTC	CASSPGLAGALYF	TRBD2	TRBV3-1/TRBV3-2	TRBJ2-5	-
TGTGCCAGCAGTTTCCGGGGGAATGGCTACACCTTC	CASSFRGNGYTF	-	TRBV27	TRBJ1-2	-
TGTGCCAGCAGCTCAGCGACCGAGGCAGATACGCAGTATTTT	CASSSATEADTQYF	-	TRBV7-9	TRBJ2-3	-
TGCGCCAGCAGCTTCGGGACTAGCCCTTACAATGAGCAGTTCTTC	CASSFGTSPYNEQFF	TRBD2	TRBV5-1	TRBJ2-1	-
TGTGCCAGCAGTTCCCCGGACACCCAAGAGACCCAGTACTTC	CASSSPDTQETQYF	-	TRBV28	TRBJ2-5	-
TGTGCCAGCAGTGGGTTGGAGCCTGGGGCCAACGTCCTGACTTTC	CASSGLEPGANVLTF	-	TRBV2	TRBJ2-6	-
TGTGCCATCAGTGCGACAGGGGGATTAAATCAGCCCCAGCATTTT	CAISATGGLNQPQHF	TRBD1	TRBV10-3	TRBJ1-5	-
TGTGCCAGCAGCATGACAGGACAGCAAAACTCCTACGAGCAGTACTTC	CASSMTGQQNSYEQYF	-	TRBV7-2	TRBJ2-7	-
TGTGCCAGCGATTTCCACTCAACTAATGAAAAACTGTTTTTT	CASDFHSTNEKLFF	-	TRBV2	TRBJ1-4	few
TGTGCCAGTAGTCCGAGGACAGGCCAAGCTAACTATGGCTACACCTTC	CASSPRTGQANYGYTF	TRBD1	TRBV19	TRBJ1-2	-
TGTGCCAGCAGCTTAGATTTTTCGGACAGGGAGCCTGAAAAACTGTTTTTT	CASSLDFSDREPEKLFF	TRBD1	TRBV7-9	TRBJ1-4	-
TGTGCCTGGAGTGGGACAGGAGGTCAGGAGACCCAGTACTTC	CAWSGTGGQETQYF	TRBD1	TRBV30	TRBJ2-5	-
TGTGCCAGCAGTGACCGGACAGGGGGCGCAAATTCACCCCTCCACTTT	CASSDRTGGANSPLHF	TRBD1	TRBV6-1	TRBJ1-6	once
TGTGCCAGCAGTATCTACAGGGGGCGGGCTACTGAAGCTTTCTTT	CASSIYRGRATEAFF	TRBD1	TRBV28	TRBJ1-1	-
TGTGCCATCAGTGAGAGAGGAATTCCTGAAGCTTTCTTT	CAISERGIPEAFF	-	TRBV10-3	TRBJ1-1	-
TGTGCCAGCAGTAACCTAGACTCGATCTATGGCTACACCTTC	CASSNLDSIYGYTF	-	TRBV6-5	TRBJ1-2	-
TGCGCCAGCAGCTTGGACAGGGCTGAGACCCAGTACTTC	CASSLDRAETQYF	-	TRBV5-1	TRBJ2-5	-
TGTGCCAGCTCACCACCGATGAGTTTTGCTGGGGCCAACGTCCTGACTTTC	CASSPPMSFAGANVLTF	-	TRBV18	TRBJ2-6	-
TGTGCCAGCAGTGGACAGGGGACGGGGTTGGAAGGCTACACCTTC	CASSGQGTGLEGYTF	TRBD1	TRBV28	TRBJ1-2	-
TGTGCCAGCAGCTCCCACCAGGGTCAGTTAAGCAATGAGCAGTTCTTC	CASSSHQGQLSNEQFF	-	TRBV11-2	TRBJ2-1	-